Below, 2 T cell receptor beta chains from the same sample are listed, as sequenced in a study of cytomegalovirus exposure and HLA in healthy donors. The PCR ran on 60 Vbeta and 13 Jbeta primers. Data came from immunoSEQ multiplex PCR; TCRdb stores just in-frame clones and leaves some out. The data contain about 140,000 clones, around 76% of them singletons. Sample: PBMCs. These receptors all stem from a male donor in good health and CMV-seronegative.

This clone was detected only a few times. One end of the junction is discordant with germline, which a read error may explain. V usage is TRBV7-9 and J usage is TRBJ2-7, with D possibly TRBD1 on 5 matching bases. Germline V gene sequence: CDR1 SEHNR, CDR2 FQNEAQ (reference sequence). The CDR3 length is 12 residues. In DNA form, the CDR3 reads TGTGCCAGCAGCTTATCATCACAGGCGTTAAACTTC. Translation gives CASSLSSQALNF.

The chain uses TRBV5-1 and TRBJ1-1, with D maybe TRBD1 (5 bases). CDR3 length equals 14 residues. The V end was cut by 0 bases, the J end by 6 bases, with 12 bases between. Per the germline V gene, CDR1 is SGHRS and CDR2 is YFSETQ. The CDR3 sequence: CASSLDSQGAEAFF. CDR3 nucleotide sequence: TGCGCCAGCAGCTTGGATAGTCAGGGCGCTGAAGCTTTCTTT. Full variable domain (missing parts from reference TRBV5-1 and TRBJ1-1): KAGVTQTPRYLIKTRGQQVTLSCSPISGHRSVSWYQQTPGQGLQFLFEYFSETQRNKGNFPGRFSGRQFSNSRSEMNVSTLELGDSALYLCASSLDSQGAEAFFGQGTRLTVV.